The 32 T cell receptor beta chains below all came from one sample that was sequenced in a study of CD8 T cells in Susac syndrome. Random hexamers were used to reverse transcribe 0.5 to 1 ug of RNA. TCRdb used MiXCR to reprocess the immunoSEQ multiplex PCR reads, holding one entry per CDR3 protein. Of some 200,000 distinct CDR3 sequences detected, roughly 92% appear once; the ten largest clones hold around 0.15%. The sequenced sample consisted of CD8+ T cells from PBMCs. These TCRs come from a human donor with multiple sclerosis.

This clonotype was observed a single time. The rearrangement links TRBV7-9 to TRBJ1-2; TRBD1 is a possible D gene (5 bases). CDR1 SEHNR and CDR2 FQNEAQ come from the germline V gene (reference sequence). V lost 8 bases and J 0 bases, leaving 16 bases between the germline ends. The CDR3 spans 15 residues. CDR3 region: CASANGGWTNYGYTF. The CDR3 bases are TGTGCCAGCGCAAACGGGGGGTGGACTAACTATGGCTACACCTTC.

This chain connects TRBV7-9 to TRBJ2-5, with TRBD2 identical over 8 bases. V shed 4 bases and J 3 bases; nucleotides not matched to a gene: 16. The CDR3 covers 18 residues. Germline V lookup: CDR1 SEHNR, CDR2 FQNEAQ (reference sequence). The CDR3 DNA reads as TGTGCCAGCAGCTCAGCAAAGGCCGGGGGGGGTCATAAAGAGACCCAGTACTTC. Translated, it gives CASSSAKAGGGHKETQYF.

The chain has TRBV5-1 and TRBJ2-1; 12 bases agree with TRBD2. J lost 3 bases, V lost 4 bases, and 5 bases had no gene match. This CDR3 is 16 amino acids long. Germline V gene lookup returns CDR1 SGHRS and CDR2 YFSETQ. The CDR3 sequence: CASSLRLAGVYNEQFF. CDR3 DNA sequence: TGCGCCAGCAGCCTCCGACTAGCGGGAGTCTACAATGAGCAGTTCTTC.

The J gene is TRBJ1-1, the V gene TRBV13; D unresolved. CDR1 and CDR2 (germline): PRHDT, FYEKMQ (reference sequence). This CDR3 spans 15 amino acids. Trimming removed 4 bases at V and 4 bases at J, with 16 bases between. The CDR3 protein is CASSSQSTPGTEAFF. The CDR3, as DNA: TGTGCCAGCAGCTCGCAGTCCACCCCGGGCACTGAAGCTTTCTTT.

This sequence joins TRBV13 and TRBJ1-6; no firm D call. Trimming took 0 bases from V and 8 from J, leaving 8 bases between them. The germline V gene encodes CDR1 PRHDT and CDR2 FYEKMQ (reference sequence). The CDR3 length is 14 residues. The CDR3 reads CASSLGIGHSPLHF. The CDR3, as DNA: TGTGCCAGCAGCTTAGGCATAGGACATTCACCCCTCCACTTT.

V gene TRBV11-2 combines with J gene TRBJ2-2, with 9 positions matching TRBD1. The germline V gene has CDR1 SGHAT and CDR2 FQNNGV. J lost 4 bases, V lost 3 bases, and 6 bases had no gene match. CDR3 length: 16 residues. CDR3 nucleotides: TGTGCCAGCAGCTTCCCGGGACAGGGTTCCACCGGGGAGCTGTTTTTT. Translated: CASSFPGQGSTGELFF.

This rearrangement joins TRBV3-1 to TRBJ1-5; no definite D call. The CDR3 has 11 amino acids. V lost 0 bases and J 11 bases, leaving 5 bases between the germline ends. Germline CDR1 is LGHDT and CDR2 is YNNKEL (reference sequence). The CDR3 spells CASSQDGTQHF. The DNA for the CDR3 is TGTGCCAGCAGCCAAGACGGGACCCAGCATTTT.

This chain joins TRBV19 and TRBJ1-2; the D is unclear. Between the trimmed V and J ends, which lost 1 base and 4 bases, there was a span of 10 bases. CDR1 and CDR2 from the germline V gene are LNHDA and SQIVND (reference sequence). This CDR3 has 14 amino acids. CDR3 sequence reads: CASSIAGQIYGYTF. The CDR3 DNA is TGTGCCAGTAGTATAGCGGGTCAGATCTATGGCTACACCTTC.

The chain has TRBV12-3 or TRBV12-4 and TRBJ2-7, with 12 positions matching TRBD1. V was pared by 6 bases and J by 7 bases, with 10 bases of the junction left unmatched. The CDR3 has 15 residues. CDR3 coding DNA: TGTGCCAGCAGCCCTTGGGACAGGGGGCCGGGGGAGCAGTACTTC. It translates to CASSPWDRGPGEQYF.

The chain carries TRBV6-6 and TRBJ1-5; TRBD1 is a possible D gene (6 bases). The CDR3 contains 14 residues. CDR1 MNHNY and CDR2 SVGAGI come from the germline V gene (reference sequence). V lost 2 bases to trimming and J lost 2 bases, with 7 bases between them. CDR3 nucleotide sequence: TGTGCCAGCAGTTACAGGGGGGGCAATCAGCCCCAGCATTTT. Translating gives CASSYRGGNQPQHF.

The chain links TRBV5-4 to TRBJ2-2; 7 bases are shared with TRBD2. Germline V gene data show CDR1 as SGHNT and CDR2 as YYREEE (reference sequence). This CDR3 region has 15 residues. Trimming at V came to 3 bases and at J to 6 bases, leaving 8 bases not matched to a gene. CDR3 DNA sequence: TGTGCCAGCAGCTCTGGACTAGGAAGGGCCGGGGAGCTGTTTTTT. It codes for CASSSGLGRAGELFF.

V is TRBV6-5 and J is TRBJ2-3; weak D call: TRBD2 (5 bases). The CDR3 runs 15 residues. Trimming pared 3 bases from V and 4 bases from J, leaving 14 bases between. Germline loops: CDR1 MNHEY, CDR2 SVGAGI. The CDR3 nucleotides read TGTGCCAGCAGTTATACGGGGTCGGTCTCAGATACGCAGTATTTT. Translating it yields CASSYTGSVSDTQYF.

V gene TRBV21-1 combines with J gene TRBJ2-7; the D call of TRBD1 is as the table states it, not checked on the DNA. TRBV21-1 is tagged as a pseudogene. CDR3 length: 18 amino acids. This CDR3 is CASSNSNPGHTPVYEQYF. The DNA of the CDR3 is TGTGCCAGCAGCAATTCGAATCCGGGCCACACTCCTGTCTACGAGCAGTACTTC.

The chain joins TRBV9 to TRBJ2-5, with TRBD2 matching over 8 bases. The CDR3 length is 14 residues. Looked up from germline, CDR1 is SGDLS and CDR2 is YYNGEE. The J segment lost 4 bases and the V segment lost 0 bases, leaving 2 bases of the junction unmatched. CDR3 nucleotides: TGTGCCAGCAGCGTAGGGACTAGCTCAGAGACCCAGTACTTC. It translates to CASSVGTSSETQYF.

In its sample, this clonotype was seen once. The V gene is TRBV12-3 or TRBV12-4, the J gene TRBJ2-7, with 13 bases fitting TRBD2. V gave up 6 bases and J gave up 6 bases; unmatched junction bases: 11. CDR3 length equals 16 residues. The CDR3: CASSRPGLAGYPEQYF. The CDR3 nucleotides are TGTGCCAGCAGCCGACCGGGACTAGCGGGATACCCCGAGCAGTACTTC.

The chain carries TRBV6-5 and TRBJ1-1; D remains unclear. This CDR3 comprises 16 residues. Germline CDR1 is MNHEY and CDR2 is SVGAGI. The V end was cut by 2 bases, the J end by 1 base, with 14 bases between. In DNA form, the CDR3 reads TGTGCCAGCAGTTACAACTGGGCAGGACCGAACACTGAAGCTTTCTTT. Protein sequence: CASSYNWAGPNTEAFF.

The V call is TRBV2, the J call TRBJ2-1, with 8 bases that match TRBD2. V gave up 7 bases and J gave up 8 bases; unmatched junction bases: 13. This CDR3 contains 15 residues. CDR1 SNHLY and CDR2 FYNNEI come from the germline V gene. This CDR3 reads CASIPAPSGRHEQFF. The CDR3 region has the DNA TGTGCCAGCATTCCGGCGCCTAGCGGGCGGCATGAGCAGTTCTTC.

The V call is TRBV2, the J call TRBJ1-4; the D gene is possibly TRBD1 (6 bases). The CDR3 covers 13 residues. Germline CDR1 SNHLY, CDR2 FYNNEI. The germline V and J ends were trimmed by 8 bases and 4 bases, with 11 bases remaining between them. CDR3 residues: CASEDSINEKLFF. CDR3 DNA: TGTGCCAGCGAGGACAGTATTAATGAAAAACTGTTTTTT.

The V call is TRBV20-1, the J call TRBJ2-1; unclear D gene. The CDR3 consists of 13 residues. Germline V CDR1 and CDR2: DFQATT, SNEGSKA (reference sequence). The germline V and J ends were trimmed by 6 bases and 7 bases, with 16 bases remaining between them. This CDR3 reads CSAPWLLGNEQFF. In DNA, the CDR3 is TGCAGTGCCCCCTGGTTACTGGGTAATGAGCAGTTCTTC.

The chain joins TRBV5-1 to TRBJ2-3, with D perhaps TRBD2 (5 bases). The ends were cut back, 4 bases at V and 5 bases at J, with 8 bases in the middle. The CDR3 has 12 residues. The germline V gene encodes CDR1 SGHRS and CDR2 YFSETQ. The CDR3 nucleotides are TGCGCCAGCAGCCTGGAGGTAGATACGCAGTATTTT. Translated: CASSLEVDTQYF.

The V call is TRBV19, the J call TRBJ1-1; D may be TRBD1 (5 bases). Germline assignment: CDR1 LNHDA and CDR2 SQIVND (reference sequence). The CDR3 is made up of 15 amino acids. With 3 bases removed from V and 0 bases from J, the gap between germline ends came to 11 bases. CDR3 nucleotide sequence: TGTGCCAGTAGTATTCCGACGGACATGAACACTGAAGCTTTCTTT. It codes for CASSIPTDMNTEAFF.

The V gene is TRBV5-1, the J gene TRBJ1-2; D is uncertain. Trimming removed 0 bases at V and 0 bases at J, with 9 bases between. Germline assignment: CDR1 SGHRS and CDR2 YFSETQ. The CDR3 runs 15 residues. CDR3 DNA sequence: TGCGCCAGCAGCTTGGAGGAATACTCTAACTATGGCTACACCTTC. Amino acids: CASSLEEYSNYGYTF.

V is TRBV20-1 and J is TRBJ1-5; tentatively, D is TRBD1 (5 bases). V was clipped by 3 bases and J by 6 bases, with 15 bases between them. In germline, CDR1 is DFQATT, CDR2 SNEGSKA (reference sequence). The CDR3 covers 14 residues. The DNA of the CDR3 is TGCAGTGCTAGTGAGGTTTTTCAGGGTCAGCCCCAGCATTTT. This gives the protein CSASEVFQGQPQHF.

This clonotype was seen a single time. This rearrangement joins TRBV19 to TRBJ1-2; 10 bases match TRBD1. With V trimmed by 4 bases and J by 7 bases, 9 bases remained unmatched. Germline V lookup: CDR1 LNHDA, CDR2 SQIVND (reference sequence). The CDR3 contains 15 residues. CDR3 loop: CASSKTGTGVGGYTF. CDR3 DNA sequence: TGTGCCAGTAGTAAAACCGGGACAGGGGTCGGTGGCTACACCTTC.

The CDR3 DNA is TGTGCCAGCAGGGGATTCAGGTCCCGGGATTTCTTT. This gives the protein CASRGFRSRDFF. V is TRBV7-2 and J is TRBJ1-1; D ambiguous. V gave up 6 bases and J gave up 13 bases, with 18 bases separating them. This CDR3 spans 12 amino acids. Per germline, CDR1 SGHTA and CDR2 FQGNSA.

Only a few counts were recorded for this clonotype. The chain uses TRBV6-2 or TRBV6-3 and TRBJ1-2; D uncertain. The V gene lost 2 bases and the J gene lost 9 bases, with 7 bases spanning the gap. This CDR3 comprises 11 residues. The germline gives CDR1 MNHEY, CDR2 SVGEGT. This CDR3 reads CASSYPTSYTF. CDR3 bases: TGTGCCAGCAGTTACCCTACGAGCTACACCTTC.

V usage is TRBV21-1 and J usage is TRBJ1-5; the table names TRBD1, a call not compared with the DNA. TRBV21-1 is assigned pseudogene status. The CDR3 contains 15 residues. The DNA for the CDR3 is TGTGCCAGCAGCAGGGACAGGGGGAGCAATCAGCCCCAGCATTTT. It specifies CASSRDRGSNQPQHF.

The V and J genes are TRBV7-3 and TRBJ2-5; maybe TRBD2 (5 bases). CDR1 is SGHTA and CDR2 is FQGTGA in the germline V gene. The CDR3 is 16 residues long. Between the trimmed V and J ends, which lost 0 bases and 5 bases, there was a span of 16 bases. DNA of the CDR3: TGTGCCAGCAGCTTAACGGGAGACACCGAGAGGGAGACCCAGTACTTC. Protein product: CASSLTGDTERETQYF.

This chain links TRBV5-4 with TRBJ1-1; D is unclear. The CDR3 sequence is 14 residues long. V lost 2 bases and J lost 0, with 8 bases in between. The V gene's germline CDR1 is SGHNT and CDR2 YYREEE (reference sequence). The CDR3 region is CASSFLDLNTEAFF. Here the CDR3 DNA reads TGTGCCAGCAGCTTTCTGGACTTGAACACTGAAGCTTTCTTT. Together with reference TRBV5-4 and TRBJ1-1, the CDR3 gives the full variable domain: ETGVTQSPTHLIKTRGQQVTLRCSSQSGHNTVSWYQQALGQGPQFIFQYYREEENGRGNFPPRFSGLQFPNYSSELNVNALELDDSALYLCASSFLDLNTEAFFGQGTRLTVV.

This clonotype was seen once. The chain has TRBV19 and TRBJ2-3; D is unclear. The CDR3 is 13 residues long. V was trimmed by 6 bases and J by 1 base, leaving 8 bases between them. The germline gives CDR1 LNHDA, CDR2 SQIVND (reference sequence). Here the CDR3 DNA reads TGTGCCAGTAGCAATTATGGCACAGATACGCAGTATTTT. Translation: CASSNYGTDTQYF.

The chain couples TRBV3-1 to TRBJ2-1; D may match TRBD1 or TRBD2 (5 bases each). The CDR3 totals 13 residues. Germline CDR1 reads LGHDT; CDR2 reads YNNKEL (reference sequence). Trimming cost V 8 bases and J 4 bases, with 12 bases left between them. CDR3 in amino acids: CASDRDPYNEQFF. Written as DNA, the CDR3 is TGTGCCAGCGACCGGGACCCATACAATGAGCAGTTCTTC.

V usage is TRBV7-8 and J usage is TRBJ2-5; 7 nucleotides line up with TRBD1. CDR3 length: 15 amino acids. V lost 4 bases and J lost 1; bases outside the gene matches: 6. Germline CDR1 reads SGHVS; CDR2 reads FQNEAQ. CDR3 in amino acids: CASSSEQGIQETQYF. For the CDR3, the DNA is TGTGCCAGCAGCTCAGAACAGGGGATCCAAGAGACCCAGTACTTC.